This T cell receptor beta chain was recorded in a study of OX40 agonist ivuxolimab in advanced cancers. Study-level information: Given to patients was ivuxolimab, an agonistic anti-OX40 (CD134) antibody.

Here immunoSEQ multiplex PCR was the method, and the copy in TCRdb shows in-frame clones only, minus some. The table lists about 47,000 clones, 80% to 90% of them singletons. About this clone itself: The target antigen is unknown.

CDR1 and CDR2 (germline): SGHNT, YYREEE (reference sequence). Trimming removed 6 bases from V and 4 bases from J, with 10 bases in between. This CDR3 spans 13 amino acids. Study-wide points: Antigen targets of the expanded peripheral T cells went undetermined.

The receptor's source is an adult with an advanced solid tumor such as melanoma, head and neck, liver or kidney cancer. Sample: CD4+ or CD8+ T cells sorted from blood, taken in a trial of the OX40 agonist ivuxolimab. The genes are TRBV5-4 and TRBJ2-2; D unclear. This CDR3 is CASILQSTGELFF. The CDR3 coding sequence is TGTGCCAGCATCCTTCAGAGCACCGGGGAGCTGTTTTTT.